Following are 30 T cell receptor beta chains from one sample sequenced in a study of Graves' ophthalmopathy and Graves' hyperthyroidism. TCR beta CDR3 amplification used RNA transcripts. A first-round RT-PCR used HTBI primers, followed by a second-round multiplex PCR. TCRdb fed the multiplex PCR reads into MiXCR, producing one record per CDR3 protein. The profile shows around 1.1 million distinct CDR3 sequences, less than 45% of them singletons. Sequencing input: peripheral blood or thyroid tissue (not recorded which). These receptors were taken from an adult man with Graves' hyperthyroidism.

This clonotype was detected only a few times. The J gene is TRBJ2-5, the V gene TRBV5-6; 7 positions agree with TRBD1. The germline V gene encodes CDR1 SGHDT and CDR2 YYEEEE. The CDR3 contains 15 residues. Trimming at V came to 5 bases and at J to 0 bases, leaving 7 bases not matched to a gene. The DNA of the CDR3 is TGTGCCAGCAGAACAAGGGACAGCTACCAAGAGACCCAGTACTTC. It specifies CASRTRDSYQETQYF.

This chain joins TRBV6-5 and TRBJ1-4; D unclear. The CDR3 contains 11 residues. Germline CDR1 and CDR2: MNHEY and SVGAGI. V lost 7 bases to trimming and J lost 5 bases, with 5 bases between them. The CDR3 sequence is CASMQNEKLFF. The CDR3 DNA sequence: TGTGCCAGCATGCAGAATGAAAAACTGTTTTTT.

About this clonotype: This may stem from a read error, because a much larger clone lies one nucleotide away. The V gene is TRBV2, the J gene TRBJ1-2, with D unclear. Germline CDR1 and CDR2: SNHLY and FYNNEI. CDR3 length equals 16 residues. The CDR3 region is CASSEYLIPANCGYTF. The CDR3 nucleotides read TGTGCCAGCAGTGAATACCTGATCCCCGCTAACTGTGGCTACACCTTC.

On this clonotype: This may be a read error: a much more frequent sequence differs by one nucleotide. The chain has TRBV7-2 and TRBJ1-2; D gene ambiguous. The CDR3 contains 15 residues. The V end was cut by 5 bases, the J end by 6 bases, with 19 bases between. Germline loops: CDR1 SGHTA, CDR2 FQGNSA. CDR3: CASSPGVWGSDGYTF. CDR3 DNA: TGTGCCAGCAGCCCAGGTGTGTGGGGATCTGATGGCTACACCTTC.

The chain uses TRBV10-3 and TRBJ2-7, with 11 positions matching TRBD2. This CDR3 is built from 16 residues. The ends lost 3 bases at V and 0 bases at J; junction bases unmatched: 4. CDR1 and CDR2 (germline): ENHRY, SYGVKD. The CDR3 DNA reads as TGTGCCATCAGTGACAGACTAGCGGGGAGCTCCTACGAGCAGTACTTC. Amino acids: CAISDRLAGSSYEQYF.

This clonotype came up a few times. V is TRBV20-1 and J is TRBJ2-7; 12 nucleotides match TRBD2. The length of the CDR3 is 15 residues. Losses at the gene ends were 3 bases for V and 4 bases for J; bases not matched to a gene: 7. CDR1 and CDR2 (germline): DFQATT, SNEGSKA (reference sequence). CDR3 protein: CSARVHLAGGYEQYF. CDR3 coding DNA: TGCAGTGCTAGGGTTCATCTAGCGGGAGGGTACGAGCAGTACTTC.

Ten or more counts support this clonotype. This may come from a read error, since a much larger clone is one base off. The V call is TRBV5-5, the J call TRBJ1-1; no firm D call. The V end was cut by 3 bases, the J end by 0 bases, with 3 bases between. Germline V gene sequence: CDR1 SGHKS, CDR2 YYEKEE (reference sequence). The CDR3 is 12 residues long. The CDR3 DNA follows: TGTGCCAGCAGCTACGTGAACACTGAAGCTTTCTTT. It translates to CASSYVNTEAFF.

V usage is TRBV19 and J usage is TRBJ1-4, with D perhaps matching TRBD1 (6 bases). This CDR3 has 15 residues. CDR1 is LNHDA and CDR2 is SQIVND in the germline V gene (reference sequence). Trimming stripped 3 bases from V and 8 bases from J, with 16 bases between. CDR3: CASSIIRDTREKLFF. CDR3 bases: TGTGCCAGTAGTATTATCCGGGACACTCGCGAAAAACTGTTTTTT. Full variable domain (outside the CDR3, taken from reference TRBV19 and TRBJ1-4): DGGITQSPKYLFRKEGQNVTLSCEQNLNHDAMYWYRQDPGQGLRLIYYSQIVNDFQKGDIAEGYSVSREKKESFPLTVTSAQKNPTAFYLCASSIIRDTREKLFFGSGTQLSVL.

Note on this clonotype: Lacking the conserved final phenylalanine or tryptophan, this CDR3 likely reflects a read error. It is unclear where the CDR3 begins or ends on the DNA, so no DNA is shown, and the CDR3 is as TCRdb lists it. J is TRBJ2-5 and V is TRBV7-2; the table's D gene call, TRBD1, was not cross checked with the DNA. A total of 10 residues make up the CDR3, ends included. In germline, CDR1 is SGHTA, CDR2 FQGNSA. Here the CDR3 reads CASSFPGANT.

This clonotype has only a few counts. V and J are TRBV7-8 and TRBJ2-3; a possible D gene is TRBD2 (6 bases). Trimming stripped 2 bases from V and 0 bases from J, with 6 bases between. This CDR3 region has 14 residues. Germline CDR1 reads SGHVS; CDR2 reads FQNEAQ. The CDR3, as DNA: TGTGCCAGCAGCTTAAGCGGGAGCACAGATACGCAGTATTTT. Amino acid sequence: CASSLSGSTDTQYF.

This sequence joins TRBV4-3 and TRBJ2-6, with D uncertain. The CDR3 has 16 amino acids. V was cut by 3 bases and J by 6 bases, with 15 bases left in between. CDR1 is LGHNA, CDR2 YSLEER, per germline. The CDR3 DNA reads as TGCGCCAGCAGCCACGAGAGACGTCTGAAGGCCAACGTCCTGACTTTC. Protein: CASSHERRLKANVLTF.

This clonotype was seen only once. The V call is TRBV2, the J call TRBJ1-5; D uncertain. The CDR3 is 15 residues long. Germline values: CDR1 SNHLY, CDR2 FYNNEI. V was pared by 0 bases and J by 6 bases, with 12 bases between. In DNA form, the CDR3 reads TGTGCCAGCAGTGAAGCTCGGGGAGCAACTCAGCCCCAGCATTTT. It translates to CASSEARGATQPQHF.

This clonotype was recorded many times. V usage is TRBV2 and J usage is TRBJ2-7, with 7 bases lining up with TRBD2. Matching the DNA end better, TRBJ2-1 makes the J call doubtful. Germline V lookup: CDR1 SNHLY, CDR2 FYNNEI. The CDR3 covers 10 residues. The CDR3 region is CASGAGEQFF. CDR3 in DNA: TGTGCCAGTGGAGCGGGGGAGCAGTTCTTC.

This clonotype came up a few times. A much larger clone lies a single base off, so this may be a read error. The chain couples TRBV7-8 to TRBJ1-3; no definite D call. V gave up 2 bases and J gave up 0 bases, with 5 bases separating them. Germline CDR1 reads SGHVS; CDR2 reads FQNEAQ. The CDR3 sequence is 14 residues long. The DNA for the CDR3 is TGTGCCAGCAGCTTACCCCGCTCTGGAAACACCATATATTTT. Its protein product is CASSLPRSGNTIYF.

This clonotype turned up a few times. The gene calls are TRBV5-1 and TRBJ2-2; a possible D gene is TRBD2 (5 bases). V was pared by 0 bases and J by 5 bases, with 14 bases between. CDR1 and CDR2 (germline): SGHRS, YFSETQ. The CDR3 extends over 16 amino acids. Here the CDR3 DNA reads TGCGCCAGCAGCTTGGCGGCTAACCGAGGGACCGGGGAGCTGTTTTTT. Protein product: CASSLAANRGTGELFF.

The CDR3 bases are TGTGCCAGCAGCCTTAGCGGGAGGGGATCGAACAATGAGCAGTTCTTC. Protein: CASSLSGRGSNNEQFF. The chain joins TRBV4-2 to TRBJ2-1, with TRBD2 identical over 11 bases. Unmatched junction bases numbered 7, after V lost 4 bases and J lost 5 bases. The germline V gene has CDR1 LGHNA and CDR2 YNFKEQ. The CDR3 length is 16 residues.

This clonotype has more than one count but fewer than ten. The gene calls are TRBV27 and TRBJ2-2, with D perhaps matching TRBD1 (6 bases). This CDR3 is 16 amino acids long. Germline V CDR1 and CDR2: MNHEY, SMNVEV (reference sequence). Between the trimmed V and J ends, which lost 2 bases and 6 bases, there was a span of 16 bases. The CDR3 spells CASSLRGLQGPGELFF. Here the CDR3 DNA reads TGTGCCAGCAGTTTACGAGGGTTACAGGGTCCCGGGGAGCTGTTTTTT.

This clonotype was found a few times. The chain recombines TRBV7-2 with TRBJ1-1; D is possibly TRBD1 (6 bases). This CDR3 is built from 16 residues. Trimming cost V 3 bases and J 1 base, with 15 bases left between them. Per the germline V gene, CDR1 is SGHTA and CDR2 is FQGNSA. The CDR3 spells CASSFTRTGANTEAFF. For the CDR3, the DNA is TGTGCCAGCAGCTTTACCCGCACGGGGGCGAACACTGAAGCTTTCTTT.

The J gene is TRBJ1-6, the V gene TRBV5-1; no definite D call. The germline gives CDR1 SGHRS, CDR2 YFSETQ. This CDR3 contains 19 residues. Trimming shortened V by 2 bases and J by 6 bases, and 24 bases separated the two germline ends. The CDR3 loop is CASSFQKLGAPGLNSPLHF. The CDR3 coding sequence is TGCGCCAGCAGCTTCCAAAAATTGGGAGCACCGGGCCTTAATTCACCCCTCCACTTT.

This clonotype was detected many times. The rearrangement uses TRBV10-3 and TRBJ2-7, with 7 bases matching TRBD1. Trimming took 6 bases from V and 3 from J; bases not matched to a gene: 14. The V gene's germline CDR1 is ENHRY and CDR2 SYGVKD. CDR3 length: 16 residues. The CDR3 nucleotides read TGTGCCATCAGGTCCCCCCCCGGGACAGATAACTACGAGCAGTACTTC. This gives the protein CAIRSPPGTDNYEQYF.

This clonotype has at least ten counts. The chain uses TRBV29-1 and TRBJ2-7; 7 positions agree with TRBD1. Germline values: CDR1 SQVTM, CDR2 ANQGSEA. The CDR3 is 11 residues long. The V segment lost 5 bases and the J segment 6 bases; nucleotides outside the gene matches: 4. Here the CDR3 reads CSVRQGAEQYF. CDR3 nucleotide sequence: TGCAGCGTTCGACAGGGTGCCGAGCAGTACTTC.

This clonotype was observed many times. The chain employs TRBV2 and TRBJ1-4; weak D call: TRBD1 (6 bases). Trimming cost V 8 bases and J 8 bases, with 21 bases left between them. CDR1 is SNHLY and CDR2 is FYNNEI in the germline V gene. The CDR3 covers 15 residues. The CDR3 region has the DNA TGTGCCAGCGGAGGAGGATACAGGGTCGACGAAAAACTGTTTTTT. Translating gives CASGGGYRVDEKLFF.

A remark on this clonotype: Given a much more abundant clone one base away, this may be a read error. This chain uses TRBV12-3 or TRBV12-4 with TRBJ1-4, with D maybe TRBD1 (5 bases). The CDR3 has 15 residues. This chain's CDR3 is CASSNDRPTNERLFF. As DNA, the CDR3 is TGTGCCAGCAGTAATGACAGACCAACTAATGAAAGACTGTTTTTT.

A few counts support this clonotype. The chain joins TRBV10-3 to TRBJ2-5, with D unresolved. CDR3 size: 15 residues. The V end was cut by 10 bases, the J end by 0 bases, with 18 bases between. Germline V gives CDR1 ENHRY, CDR2 SYGVKD. The CDR3 nucleotides are TGTGCCACGACAAATGAAGGCACGTACCAAGAGACCCAGTACTTC. Protein: CATTNEGTYQETQYF.

The chain's CDR3 is CATSSSGTYGYTF. As DNA, the CDR3 is TGTGCCACCAGCAGTTCAGGAACCTATGGCTACACCTTC. The V gene is TRBV15, the J gene TRBJ1-2; D call uncertain. With 3 bases removed from V and 4 bases from J, the gap between germline ends came to 9 bases. This CDR3 is 13 amino acids long. CDR1 and CDR2 from the germline V gene are LNHNV and YYDKDF (reference sequence).

The chain employs TRBV29-1 and TRBJ2-5, with a weak D call TRBD1 (6 bases). Trimming left V 7 bases short and J 5 bases short, with 11 bases between. Germline-derived CDR1 and CDR2 are SQVTM and ANQGSEA. The CDR3 contains 11 residues. CDR3 region: CSDGQGETQYF. CDR3 in DNA: TGCAGCGACGGCCAGGGGGAGACCCAGTACTTC.

There are many counts of this clonotype. The rearrangement uses TRBV19 and TRBJ2-7; 7 positions agree with TRBD1. V was clipped by 4 bases and J by 2 bases; unmatched bases: 5. The germline V gene encodes CDR1 LNHDA and CDR2 SQIVND (reference sequence). The length of the CDR3 is 14 residues. CDR3 DNA sequence: TGTGCCAGTAGTACGGGACAGCGAACCTACGAGCAGTACTTC. Protein: CASSTGQRTYEQYF.

As to this clonotype: Possible read error: a much larger clone is one base away. The chain is built from TRBV9 and TRBJ2-5, with D maybe TRBD1 (6 bases). Germline V gives CDR1 SGDLS, CDR2 YYNGEE. Trimming stripped 3 bases from V and 4 bases from J, with 16 bases between. The CDR3 runs to 15 residues. The chain's CDR3 is CASSARTVYRETQYF. For the CDR3, the DNA is TGTGCCAGCAGCGCGAGGACAGTATACCGAGAGACCCAGTACTTC.

This CDR3 reads CAWSGQPYYGYTF. In nucleotides, the CDR3 is TGTGCCTGGAGTGGACAGCCTTACTATGGCTACACCTTC. The chain uses TRBV2 and TRBJ1-2; tentative D call: TRBD1 (6 bases). Germline loops: CDR1 SNHLY, CDR2 FYNNEI. V was cut by 11 bases and J by 3 bases, with 16 bases left in between. The length of the CDR3 is 13 residues.

This clonotype was observed a few times. V is TRBV27 and J is TRBJ1-6, with D unresolved. Germline values: CDR1 MNHEY, CDR2 SMNVEV (reference sequence). Trimming left V 10 bases short and J 9 bases short, with 16 bases between. The CDR3 contains 13 residues. The CDR3 loop reads CATTMGSSSPLHF. As DNA, the CDR3 is TGTGCCACCACGATGGGGAGTAGTTCACCCCTCCACTTT.